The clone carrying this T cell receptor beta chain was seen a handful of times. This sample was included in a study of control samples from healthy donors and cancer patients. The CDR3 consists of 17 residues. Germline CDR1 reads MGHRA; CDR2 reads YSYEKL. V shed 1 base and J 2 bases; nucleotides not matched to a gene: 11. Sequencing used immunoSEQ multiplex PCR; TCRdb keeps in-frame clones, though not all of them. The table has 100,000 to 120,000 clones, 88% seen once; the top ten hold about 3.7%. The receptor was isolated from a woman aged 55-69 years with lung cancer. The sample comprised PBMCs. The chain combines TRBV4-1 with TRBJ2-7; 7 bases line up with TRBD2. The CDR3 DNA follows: TGCGCCAGCAGCCAAGGGCCCCAGTTCGGGGGGACCTACGAGCAGTACTTC. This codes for CASSQGPQFGGTYEQYF.